This is a list of T cell receptor beta chains from one sample in a study of T cells expressing NK-cell markers. For each CDR3 protein, TCRdb gives one entry from its re-call of the 5' RACE reads, without DNA. The listing contains 350,000 to 500,000 distinct CDR3 sequences. The specimen was blood T cells: a sorted CD56 or NKG2C T cell subset, CD4+ or CD8+ T cells, or bulk PBMC T cells (not recorded which). These receptors came from a woman aged 18 to 75 in good health. CDR3s include the opening cysteine and the closing phenylalanine or tryptophan.

j_call: TRBJ2-1; v_call: TRBV20-1; cdr3_aa: CSARTNSGSYNEQFF
j_call: TRBJ2-2; v_call: TRBV6-4; cdr3_aa: CASSDSGVGELFF
j_call: TRBJ1-5; v_call: TRBV20-1; cdr3_aa: CSARPSTGLSNQPQHF
j_call: TRBJ1-1; v_call: TRBV7-9; cdr3_aa: CASSPRGYGNTEAFF
j_call: TRBJ2-7; v_call: TRBV20-1; cdr3_aa: CSARFGGRQYF
j_call: TRBJ1-1; v_call: TRBV19; cdr3_aa: CASGTGLGTEAFF
j_call: TRBJ2-7; v_call: TRBV20-1; cdr3_aa: CSARGLAGGPGYEQYF
j_call: TRBJ1-4; v_call: TRBV11-2; cdr3_aa: CASSPTIGATNEKLFF
j_call: TRBJ2-1; v_call: TRBV3-1; cdr3_aa: CASSQEGPEENEQFF
j_call: TRBJ2-1; v_call: TRBV5-6; cdr3_aa: CASSSRGTSGRASRFF
j_call: TRBJ2-2; v_call: TRBV5-1; cdr3_aa: CASTEGQGANTGELFF
j_call: TRBJ1-1; v_call: TRBV20-1; cdr3_aa: CSARGQQNTEAFF
j_call: TRBJ2-5; v_call: TRBV11-2; cdr3_aa: CASSVTSGPETQYF
j_call: TRBJ1-3; v_call: TRBV6-2/TRBV6-3; cdr3_aa: CASSYGLLGNTIYF
j_call: TRBJ2-7; v_call: TRBV4-2; cdr3_aa: CASSRAGGPLEQYF
j_call: TRBJ2-3; v_call: TRBV12-3/TRBV12-4; cdr3_aa: CASNKHGTGDTQYF
j_call: TRBJ2-3; v_call: TRBV12-3/TRBV12-4; cdr3_aa: CASSYASGGNTDTQYF
j_call: TRBJ2-2; v_call: TRBV3-1; cdr3_aa: CASSQEGGSGELFF
j_call: TRBJ2-1; v_call: TRBV20-1; cdr3_aa: CSASGLVVGEQFF
j_call: TRBJ2-1; v_call: TRBV7-9; cdr3_aa: CASSSIVNEQFF
j_call: TRBJ2-3; v_call: TRBV30; cdr3_aa: CACKDPRSDTQYF
j_call: TRBJ2-5; v_call: TRBV7-3; cdr3_aa: CASSGGTSGQEETQYF
j_call: TRBJ2-5; v_call: TRBV6-2/TRBV6-3; cdr3_aa: CASSVGTELQETQYF
j_call: TRBJ2-2; v_call: TRBV4-3; cdr3_aa: CASSQGVIGPLSGELFF
j_call: TRBJ1-6; v_call: TRBV7-2; cdr3_aa: CASSLVAGVGSPLHF
j_call: TRBJ2-7; v_call: TRBV28; cdr3_aa: CASKRGGAYEQYF
j_call: TRBJ2-1; v_call: TRBV20-1; cdr3_aa: CSARERYNEQFF
j_call: TRBJ1-1; v_call: TRBV9; cdr3_aa: CASSVDLGAGNTEAFF
j_call: TRBJ1-2; v_call: TRBV7-9; cdr3_aa: CASSLVAGLGYTF
j_call: TRBJ1-2; v_call: TRBV7-2; cdr3_aa: CASSFRGNYGYTF
j_call: TRBJ1-5; v_call: TRBV5-6; cdr3_aa: CASSLRGGFDNQPQHF
j_call: TRBJ2-1; v_call: TRBV6-1; cdr3_aa: CASRPLAGKLDEQFF
j_call: TRBJ2-3; v_call: TRBV20-1; cdr3_aa: CSARDKAASGLWRTDTQYF
j_call: TRBJ1-3; v_call: TRBV20-1; cdr3_aa: CSARDLGGSRSGNTIYF
j_call: TRBJ1-2; v_call: TRBV11-1; cdr3_aa: CASSLAGQGFGSGYTF
j_call: TRBJ2-1; v_call: TRBV6-5; cdr3_aa: CASSLHSLEEMGEQFF
j_call: TRBJ1-1; v_call: TRBV10-2; cdr3_aa: CASSDSGGAYEAFF
j_call: TRBJ2-3; v_call: TRBV20-1; cdr3_aa: CSAGGGAVTQYF
j_call: TRBJ1-6; v_call: TRBV2; cdr3_aa: CASSVRADSPLHF
j_call: TRBJ2-1; v_call: TRBV7-7; cdr3_aa: CASSFGGGIEQFF
j_call: TRBJ2-3; v_call: TRBV5-4; cdr3_aa: CASSRGQGTDTQYF
j_call: TRBJ2-5; v_call: TRBV20-1; cdr3_aa: CSALRVGPYQETQYF
j_call: TRBJ1-6; v_call: TRBV5-1; cdr3_aa: CASSLGQSWAVNNSPLHF
j_call: TRBJ1-6; v_call: TRBV12-3/TRBV12-4; cdr3_aa: CASTLAGNNSPLHF
j_call: TRBJ1-6; v_call: TRBV6-1; cdr3_aa: CASSEGVWLLGTPLHF
j_call: TRBJ2-2; v_call: TRBV27; cdr3_aa: CASKNGGTNTGELFF
j_call: TRBJ2-3; v_call: TRBV14; cdr3_aa: CASSLQGVATDTQYF
j_call: TRBJ2-3; v_call: TRBV20-1; cdr3_aa: CSASSTGTDTQYF